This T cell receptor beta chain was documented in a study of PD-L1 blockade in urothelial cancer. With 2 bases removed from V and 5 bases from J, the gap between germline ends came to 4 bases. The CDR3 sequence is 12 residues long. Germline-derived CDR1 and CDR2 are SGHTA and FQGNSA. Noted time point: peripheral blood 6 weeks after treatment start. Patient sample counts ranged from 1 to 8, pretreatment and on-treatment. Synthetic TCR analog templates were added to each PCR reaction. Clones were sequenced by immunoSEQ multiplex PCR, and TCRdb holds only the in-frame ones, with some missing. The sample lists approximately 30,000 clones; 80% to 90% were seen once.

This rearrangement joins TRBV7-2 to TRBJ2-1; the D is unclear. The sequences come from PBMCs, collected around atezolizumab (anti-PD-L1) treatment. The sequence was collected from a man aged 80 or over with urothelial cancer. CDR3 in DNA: TGTGCCAGCAGCTTAAGCGACAATGAGCAGTTCTTC. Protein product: CASSLSDNEQFF.